The rows below give T cell receptor beta chains drawn from one sample of a study of cytomegalovirus exposure and HLA in healthy donors. Clones were read by immunoSEQ multiplex PCR, and TCRdb kept only the in-frame ones, dropping some. The repertoire shows 41,000 or so clones; the top ten hold more than 5%. The sequencing input was PBMCs. Receptors were obtained from a man aged 30 to 39 in good health and CMV-seronegative. The conserved cysteine and the conserved F or W are not part of the CDR3 here.

>TRBJ1-4|TRBV15
ATTQGRVSDEKLF
>TRBJ1-4|TRBV7-9
ASSSDRGSEKLF
>TRBJ2-5|TRBV7-9
ASSSGTSGSGETQY
>TRBJ2-5|TRBV5-1
ASSLVAGEETQY
>TRBJ1-4|TRBV5-1
ASSTRTGVDEKLF
>TRBJ2-1|TRBV6-6
ASSERGRGEQF
>TRBJ1-2|TRBV5-4
ASSLYGQGVGVSGYT
>TRBJ2-1|TRBV7-2
ASSLSGQPIYNEQF
>TRBJ2-1|TRBV5-1
ASSSHKPGGSDNEQF
>TRBJ2-3|TRBV11-1
ASSNPRETTDTQY
>TRBJ2-1|TRBV27
ASRGLAGLYNEQF
>TRBJ1-1|TRBV5-6
ASSLGYGTSEDF
>TRBJ2-3|TRBV5-3
ARSLAFRTRATDTQY
>TRBJ2-2|TRBV7-8
ASSFRDRDTGELF
>TRBJ2-5|TRBV9
ASSVPGAGETQY
>TRBJ1-1|TRBV6-1
ATLRGGLSTEAF